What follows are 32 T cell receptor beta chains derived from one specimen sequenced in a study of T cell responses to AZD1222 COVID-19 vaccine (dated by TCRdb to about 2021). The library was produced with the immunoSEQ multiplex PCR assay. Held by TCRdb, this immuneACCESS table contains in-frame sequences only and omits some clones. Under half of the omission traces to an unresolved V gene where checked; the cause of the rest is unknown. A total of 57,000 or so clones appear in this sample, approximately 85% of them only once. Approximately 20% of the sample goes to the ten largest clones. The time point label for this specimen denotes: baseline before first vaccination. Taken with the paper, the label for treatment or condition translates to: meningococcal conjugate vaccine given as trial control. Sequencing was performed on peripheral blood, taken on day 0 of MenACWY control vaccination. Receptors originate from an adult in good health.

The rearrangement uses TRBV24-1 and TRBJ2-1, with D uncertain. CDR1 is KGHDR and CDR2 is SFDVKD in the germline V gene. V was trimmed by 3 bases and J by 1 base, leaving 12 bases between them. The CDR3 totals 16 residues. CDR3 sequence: CATSDVSITSYNEQFF. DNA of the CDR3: TGTGCCACCAGTGATGTGTCGATCACTTCCTACAATGAGCAGTTCTTC.

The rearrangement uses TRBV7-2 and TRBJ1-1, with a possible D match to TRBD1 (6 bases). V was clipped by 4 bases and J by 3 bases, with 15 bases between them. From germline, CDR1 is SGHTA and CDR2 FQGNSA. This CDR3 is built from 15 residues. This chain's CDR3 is CASSSTGRRDTEAFF. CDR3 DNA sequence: TGTGCCAGCAGCTCTACAGGGCGTCGGGACACTGAAGCTTTCTTT.

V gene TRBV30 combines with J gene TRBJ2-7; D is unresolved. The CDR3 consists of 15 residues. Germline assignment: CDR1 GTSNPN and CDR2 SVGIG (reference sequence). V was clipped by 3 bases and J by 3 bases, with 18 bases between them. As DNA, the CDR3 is TGTGCCTGGAGGAAGCCCCGTGGGGTTGGCTACGAGCAGTACTTC. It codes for CAWRKPRGVGYEQYF.

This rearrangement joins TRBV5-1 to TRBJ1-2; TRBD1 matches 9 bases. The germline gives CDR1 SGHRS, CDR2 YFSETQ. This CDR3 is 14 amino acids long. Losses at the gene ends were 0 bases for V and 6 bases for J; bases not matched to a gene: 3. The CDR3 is CASSLGDRVDGYTF. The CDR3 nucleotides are TGCGCCAGCAGCTTGGGGGACAGGGTAGATGGCTACACCTTC.

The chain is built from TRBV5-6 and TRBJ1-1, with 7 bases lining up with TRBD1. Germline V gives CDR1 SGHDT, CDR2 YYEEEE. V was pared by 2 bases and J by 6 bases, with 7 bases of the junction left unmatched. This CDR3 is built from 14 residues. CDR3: CASSLRGGRSEAFF. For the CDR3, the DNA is TGTGCCAGCAGCTTAAGAGGGGGCCGGTCTGAAGCTTTCTTT.

The CDR3 sequence is CASSLNVGARAFF. CDR3 nucleotide sequence: TGTGCCAGCAGCTTAAACGTGGGAGCGAGAGCTTTCTTT. The chain joins TRBV7-6 to TRBJ1-1; no firm D call. Per the germline V gene, CDR1 is SGHVS and CDR2 is FNYEAQ. The CDR3 spans 13 residues. Trimming stripped 2 bases from V and 10 bases from J, with 14 bases between.

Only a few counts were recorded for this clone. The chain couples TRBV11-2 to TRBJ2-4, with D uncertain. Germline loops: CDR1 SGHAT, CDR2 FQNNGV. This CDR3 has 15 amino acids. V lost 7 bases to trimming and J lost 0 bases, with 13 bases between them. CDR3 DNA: TGTGCCAGCACCCGAGAGCCTATAGCCAAAAACATTCAGTACTTC. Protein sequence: CASTREPIAKNIQYF.

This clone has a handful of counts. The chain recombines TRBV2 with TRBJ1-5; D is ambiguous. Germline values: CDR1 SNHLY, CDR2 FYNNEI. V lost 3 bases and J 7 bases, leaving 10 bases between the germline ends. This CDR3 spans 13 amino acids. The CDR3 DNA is TGTGCCAGCAGTGACCGATGGAGCCAGCCCCAGCATTTT. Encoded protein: CASSDRWSQPQHF.

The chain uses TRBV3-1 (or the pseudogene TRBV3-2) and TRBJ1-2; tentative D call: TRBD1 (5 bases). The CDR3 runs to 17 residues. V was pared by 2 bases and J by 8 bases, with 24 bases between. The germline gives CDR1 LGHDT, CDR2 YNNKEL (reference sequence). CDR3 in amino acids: CASSQRRPVGGRDGYTF. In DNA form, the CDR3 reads TGTGCCAGCAGCCAAAGAAGGCCCGTCGGAGGGAGGGACGGCTACACCTTC.

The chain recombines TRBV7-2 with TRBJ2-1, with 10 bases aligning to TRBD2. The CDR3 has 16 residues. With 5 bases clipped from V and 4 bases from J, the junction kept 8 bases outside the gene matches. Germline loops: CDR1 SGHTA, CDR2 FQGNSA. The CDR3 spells CASSRQGSGGYNEQFF. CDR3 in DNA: TGTGCCAGCAGCCGGCAAGGTAGCGGGGGGTACAATGAGCAGTTCTTC.

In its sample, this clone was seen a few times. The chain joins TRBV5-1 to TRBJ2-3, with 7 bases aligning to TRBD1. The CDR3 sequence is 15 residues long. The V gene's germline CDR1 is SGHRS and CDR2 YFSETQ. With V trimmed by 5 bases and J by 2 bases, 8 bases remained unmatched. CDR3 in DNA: TGCGCCAGCAGTCGGACAGGAGGTTTCACAGATACGCAGTATTTT. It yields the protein CASSRTGGFTDTQYF.

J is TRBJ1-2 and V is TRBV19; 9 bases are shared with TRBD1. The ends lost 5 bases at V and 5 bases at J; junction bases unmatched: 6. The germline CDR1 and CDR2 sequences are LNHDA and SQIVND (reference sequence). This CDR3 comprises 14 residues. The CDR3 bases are TGTGCCAGTAGTCACCGGGACAGGGATTATGGCTACACCTTC. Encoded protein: CASSHRDRDYGYTF. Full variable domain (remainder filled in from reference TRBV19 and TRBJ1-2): DGGITQSPKYLFRKEGQNVTLSCEQNLNHDAMYWYRQDPGQGLRLIYYSQIVNDFQKGDIAEGYSVSREKKESFPLTVTSAQKNPTAFYLCASSHRDRDYGYTFGSGTRLTVV.

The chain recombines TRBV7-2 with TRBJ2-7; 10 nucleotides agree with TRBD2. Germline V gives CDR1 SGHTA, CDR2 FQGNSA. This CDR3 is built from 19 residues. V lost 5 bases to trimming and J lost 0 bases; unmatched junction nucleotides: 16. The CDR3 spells CASSPRRTSGLLSSYEQYF. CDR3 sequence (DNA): TGTGCCAGCAGCCCGCGACGGACTAGCGGCTTGCTTAGCTCCTACGAGCAGTACTTC.

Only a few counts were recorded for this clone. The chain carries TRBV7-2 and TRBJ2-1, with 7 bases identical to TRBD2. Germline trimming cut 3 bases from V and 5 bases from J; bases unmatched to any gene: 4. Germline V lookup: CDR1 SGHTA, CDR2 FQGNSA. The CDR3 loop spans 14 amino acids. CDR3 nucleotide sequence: TGTGCCAGCAGCTTGGCGGGACTAAACAATGAGCAGTTCTTC. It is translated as CASSLAGLNNEQFF.

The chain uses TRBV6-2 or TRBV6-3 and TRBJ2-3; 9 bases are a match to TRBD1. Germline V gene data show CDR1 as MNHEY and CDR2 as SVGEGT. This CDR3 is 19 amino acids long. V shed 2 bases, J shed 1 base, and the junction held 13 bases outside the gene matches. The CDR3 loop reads CASSYLSFSRDRGTDTQYF. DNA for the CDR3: TGTGCCAGCAGTTACCTTTCCTTTTCCCGGGACAGGGGCACAGATACGCAGTATTTT.

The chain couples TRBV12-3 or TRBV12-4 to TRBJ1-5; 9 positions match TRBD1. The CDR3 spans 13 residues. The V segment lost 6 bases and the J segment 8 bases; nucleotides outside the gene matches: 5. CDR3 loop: CASSRDRGEPQHF. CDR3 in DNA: TGTGCCAGCAGCCGAGACAGGGGGGAGCCCCAGCATTTT.

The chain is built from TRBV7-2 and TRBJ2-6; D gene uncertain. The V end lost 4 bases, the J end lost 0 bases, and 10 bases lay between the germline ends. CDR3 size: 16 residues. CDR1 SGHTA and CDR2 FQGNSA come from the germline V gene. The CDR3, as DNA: TGTGCCAGCAGCTCATCCCTCCGCTCTGGGGCCAACGTCCTGACTTTC. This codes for CASSSSLRSGANVLTF.

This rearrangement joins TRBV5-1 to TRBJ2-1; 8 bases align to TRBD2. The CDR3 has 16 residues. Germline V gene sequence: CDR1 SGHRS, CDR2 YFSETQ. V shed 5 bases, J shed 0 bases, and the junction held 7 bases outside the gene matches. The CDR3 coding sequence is TGCGCCAGCAGGAAAACTAGCGGTAGCTCCTACAATGAGCAGTTCTTC. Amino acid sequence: CASRKTSGSSYNEQFF.

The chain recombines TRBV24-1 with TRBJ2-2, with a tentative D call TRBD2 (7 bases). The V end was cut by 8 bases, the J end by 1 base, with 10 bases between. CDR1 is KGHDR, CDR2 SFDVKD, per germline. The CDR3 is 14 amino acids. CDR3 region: CATKGEGNTGELFF. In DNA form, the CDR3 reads TGTGCCACCAAGGGGGAGGGGAACACCGGGGAGCTGTTTTTT.

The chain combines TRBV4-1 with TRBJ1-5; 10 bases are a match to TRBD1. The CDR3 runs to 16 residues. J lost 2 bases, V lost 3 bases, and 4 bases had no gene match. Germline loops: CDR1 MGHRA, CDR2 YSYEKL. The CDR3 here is CASSQSGTGGNQPQHF. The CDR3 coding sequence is TGCGCCAGCAGCCAGTCCGGGACAGGGGGCAATCAGCCCCAGCATTTT.

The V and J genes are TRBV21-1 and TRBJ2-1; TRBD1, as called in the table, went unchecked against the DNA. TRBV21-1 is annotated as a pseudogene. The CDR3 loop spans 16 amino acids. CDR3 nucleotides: TGTGCCAGCAGCAAAGTCCGGACAGATTCCTACAATGAGCAGTTCTTC. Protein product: CASSKVRTDSYNEQFF.

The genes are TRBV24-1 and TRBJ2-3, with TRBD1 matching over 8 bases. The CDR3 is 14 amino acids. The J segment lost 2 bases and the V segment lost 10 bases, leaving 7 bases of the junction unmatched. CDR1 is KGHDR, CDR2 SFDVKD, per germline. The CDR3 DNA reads TGTGCCACTCGTACAGGGGGAAACACAGATACGCAGTATTTT. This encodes CATRTGGNTDTQYF.

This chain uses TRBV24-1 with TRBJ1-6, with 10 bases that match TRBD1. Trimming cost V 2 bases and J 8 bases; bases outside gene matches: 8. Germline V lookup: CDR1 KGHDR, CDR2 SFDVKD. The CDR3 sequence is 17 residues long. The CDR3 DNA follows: TGTGCCACCAGTGATTCCGGGACAGGGGAGGACTATTCACCCCTCCACTTT. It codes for CATSDSGTGEDYSPLHF.

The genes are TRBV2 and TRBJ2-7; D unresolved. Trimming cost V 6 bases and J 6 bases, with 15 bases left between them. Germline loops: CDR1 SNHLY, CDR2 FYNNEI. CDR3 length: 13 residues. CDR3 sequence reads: CASRSPTRPEQYF. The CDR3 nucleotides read TGTGCCAGCAGGTCCCCAACCCGTCCCGAGCAGTACTTC.

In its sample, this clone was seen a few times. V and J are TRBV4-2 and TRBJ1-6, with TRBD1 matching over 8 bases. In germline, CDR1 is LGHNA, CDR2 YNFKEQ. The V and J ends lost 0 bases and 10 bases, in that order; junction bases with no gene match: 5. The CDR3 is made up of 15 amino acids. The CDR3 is CASSQDSGGGSPLHF. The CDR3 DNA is TGTGCCAGCAGCCAAGATTCAGGGGGCGGGTCACCCCTCCACTTT.

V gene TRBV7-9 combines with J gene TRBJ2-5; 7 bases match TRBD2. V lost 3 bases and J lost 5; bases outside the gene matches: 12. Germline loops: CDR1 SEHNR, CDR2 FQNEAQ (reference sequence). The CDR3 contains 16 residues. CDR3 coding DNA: TGTGCCAGCAGCTTTTTCGGGGCGGCGGGAGAGGAGACCCAGTACTTC. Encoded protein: CASSFFGAAGEETQYF.

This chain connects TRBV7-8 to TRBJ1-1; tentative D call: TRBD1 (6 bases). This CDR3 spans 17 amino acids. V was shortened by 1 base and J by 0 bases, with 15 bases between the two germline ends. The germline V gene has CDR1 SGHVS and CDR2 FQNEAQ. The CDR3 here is CASSLDSGTSLNTEAFF. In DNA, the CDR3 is TGTGCCAGCAGCTTAGACTCCGGGACATCGTTGAACACTGAAGCTTTCTTT.

CDR3 DNA: TGTGCCAGCAGTGAGGGGACAGGGGGGGCAGAAAAACTGTTTTTT. As protein: CASSEGTGGAEKLFF. The chain has TRBV25-1 and TRBJ1-4; 11 nucleotides line up with TRBD1. V trimming: 3 bases; J trimming: 8 bases; junction bases outside the gene matches: 5. Germline-derived CDR1 and CDR2 are MGHDK and SYGVNS. The CDR3 has 15 amino acids.

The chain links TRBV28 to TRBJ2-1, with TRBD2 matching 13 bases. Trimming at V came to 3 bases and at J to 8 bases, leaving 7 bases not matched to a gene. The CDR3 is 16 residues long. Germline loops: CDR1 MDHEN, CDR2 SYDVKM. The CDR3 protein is CASSLLGTSGADEQFF. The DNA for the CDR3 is TGTGCCAGCAGTTTGCTTGGGACTAGCGGGGCGGATGAGCAGTTCTTC. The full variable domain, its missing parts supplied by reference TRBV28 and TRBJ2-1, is DVKVTQSSRYLVKRTGEKVFLECVQDMDHENMFWYRQDPGLGLRLIYFSYDVKMKEKGDIPEGYSVSREKKERFSLILESASTNQTSMYLCASSLLGTSGADEQFFGPGTRLTVL.

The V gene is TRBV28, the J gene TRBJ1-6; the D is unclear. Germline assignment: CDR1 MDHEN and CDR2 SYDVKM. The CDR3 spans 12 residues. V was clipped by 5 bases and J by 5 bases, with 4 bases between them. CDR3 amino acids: CASSVNNSPLHF. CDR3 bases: TGTGCCAGCAGTGTTAATAATTCACCCCTCCACTTT.

The CDR3 reads CASSRTPPQHF. In DNA, the CDR3 is TGTGCCAGCAGTCGGACACCTCCCCAGCATTTT. This chain joins TRBV5-8 and TRBJ1-5, with D tentatively TRBD1 (5 bases). The CDR3 sequence is 11 residues long. In germline, CDR1 is SGHTS, CDR2 YDEGEE. V was clipped by 5 bases and J by 10 bases, with 10 bases between them.

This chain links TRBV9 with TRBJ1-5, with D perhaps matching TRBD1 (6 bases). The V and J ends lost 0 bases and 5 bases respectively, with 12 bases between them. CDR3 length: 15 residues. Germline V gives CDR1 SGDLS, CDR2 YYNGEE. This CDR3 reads CASSVGGALYQPQHF. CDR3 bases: TGTGCCAGCAGCGTAGGGGGGGCGCTGTATCAGCCCCAGCATTTT. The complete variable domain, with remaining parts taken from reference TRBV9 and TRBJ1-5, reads DSGVTQTPKHLITATGQRVTLRCSPRSGDLSVYWYQQSLDQGLQFLIQYYNGEERAKGNILERFSAQQFPDLHSELNLSSLELGDSALYFCASSVGGALYQPQHFGDGTRLSIL.